Given below is one T cell receptor beta chain in context. What it recognizes is unknown. These data originate in a study of cytomegalovirus exposure and HLA in healthy donors. Study information: Earlier findings included some 100 million unique TCR beta sequences obtained from about 180 million T cells.

Overall study results and limits: A link between a missense DCLRE1C variant and TCR beta V- and J-gene trimming emerged from a later analysis.

13 Jbeta primers and 60 Vbeta primers were used for the PCR. Clones were read by immunoSEQ multiplex PCR, and TCRdb kept only the in-frame ones, dropping some. Of tens of thousands of clones listed, around 81% are singletons. This receptor was identified in a man aged 45-60 years in good health and CMV-seronegative. The material sequenced was PBMCs.

The CDR3 sequence: CASSLAVTGLETQYF. For the CDR3, the DNA is TGTGCCAGCAGCTTAGCTGTGACAGGGTTGGAGACCCAGTACTTC. The chain employs TRBV7-6 and TRBJ2-5; TRBD1 agrees at 7 bases. The V and J ends lost 0 bases and 5 bases, in that order; junction bases with no gene match: 6. The CDR3 extends over 15 amino acids. The V gene's germline CDR1 is SGHVS and CDR2 FNYEAQ.